The 27 T cell receptor beta chains in this list originate from one sample, sequenced in a study of siplizumab effects on memory and regulatory T cells. The data were produced by immunoSEQ multiplex PCR, yet TCRdb's version contains in-frame clones alone and is incomplete. This table holds 50,000 to 70,000 clones, roughly 96% found once. Sequenced input: naive CD8+ T cells sorted from blood. These receptors were collected from a human donor in good health.

The rearrangement joins TRBV27 to TRBJ2-7; D may be TRBD2 (6 bases). CDR3 length equals 14 residues. CDR1 is MNHEY, CDR2 SMNVEV, per germline (reference sequence). Trimming took 6 bases from V and 0 from J, leaving 12 bases between them. As DNA, the CDR3 is TGTGCCAGCAGGATAGCGGTTAGCTCCTACGAGCAGTACTTC. Amino acid sequence: CASRIAVSSYEQYF.

CDR3 nucleotides: TGTGCCACCAGCAGTCACTCCTTCACGGGACCCTCCCTCAATGAGCAGTTCTTC. The encoded protein is CATSSHSFTGPSLNEQFF. This sequence joins TRBV15 and TRBJ2-1, with D perhaps matching TRBD1 or TRBD2 (5 bases each). In germline, CDR1 is LNHNV, CDR2 YYDKDF (reference sequence). The CDR3 extends over 18 amino acids. V lost 3 bases, J lost 6 bases, and 24 bases lay in between.

The chain has TRBV27 and TRBJ2-1, with 8 bases matching TRBD2. The germline V gene encodes CDR1 MNHEY and CDR2 SMNVEV (reference sequence). V trimming: 3 bases; J trimming: 6 bases; junction bases outside the gene matches: 4. The CDR3 runs to 14 residues. This chain's CDR3 is CASSLGLVSNEQFF. In nucleotides, the CDR3 is TGTGCCAGCAGTTTGGGACTAGTTTCCAATGAGCAGTTCTTC.

The chain links TRBV7-6 to TRBJ2-1; D is possibly TRBD1 or TRBD2 (5 bases each). Germline V gives CDR1 SGHVS, CDR2 FNYEAQ. The V end was cut by 3 bases, the J end by 0 bases, with 9 bases between. The CDR3 is made up of 15 amino acids. The DNA of the CDR3 is TGTGCCAGCAGCTTTATTGGGGGCTCCTACAATGAGCAGTTCTTC. Its translation: CASSFIGGSYNEQFF.

The chain employs TRBV4-1 and TRBJ1-5; D is possibly TRBD1 (6 bases). CDR1 and CDR2 from the germline V gene are MGHRA and YSYEKL. V lost 1 base and J 3 bases, leaving 10 bases between the germline ends. The CDR3 runs to 15 residues. The CDR3 coding sequence is TGCGCCAGCAGCCAAGTCCAGGGGATCAATCAGCCCCAGCATTTT. It yields the protein CASSQVQGINQPQHF.

V is TRBV9 and J is TRBJ2-1; 10 bases are shared with TRBD2. The V segment lost 0 bases and the J segment 8 bases; nucleotides outside the gene matches: 8. From germline, CDR1 is SGDLS and CDR2 YYNGEE. The CDR3 totals 16 residues. CDR3 residues: CASSVDVAGGQDEQFF. DNA of the CDR3: TGTGCCAGCAGCGTAGATGTAGCGGGGGGCCAAGATGAGCAGTTCTTC.

This clone was seen only a few times. This rearrangement joins TRBV6-5 to TRBJ1-2, with D unclear. Trimming took 2 bases from V and 0 from J, leaving 4 bases between them. The germline V gene encodes CDR1 MNHEY and CDR2 SVGAGI. This CDR3 contains 13 residues. The CDR3 DNA is TGTGCCAGCAGTTACAGCGCTAACTATGGCTACACCTTC. It yields the protein CASSYSANYGYTF.

This clone has only one observation. V gene TRBV5-4 combines with J gene TRBJ2-7, with D perhaps TRBD1 or TRBD2 (5 bases each). Germline V gives CDR1 SGHNT, CDR2 YYREEE (reference sequence). V dropped 5 bases and J dropped 6 bases, with 21 bases sitting between them. The CDR3 loop spans 15 amino acids. The chain's CDR3 is CASRLSGQGPSEQYF. CDR3 DNA: TGTGCCAGCAGACTGTCGGGGCAGGGTCCCAGCGAGCAGTACTTC.

The chain has TRBV2 and TRBJ2-3; D is undetermined. The CDR3 is made up of 13 amino acids. The V gene's germline CDR1 is SNHLY and CDR2 FYNNEI. The V end was cut by 6 bases, the J end by 4 bases, with 11 bases between. CDR3 coding DNA: TGTGCCAGCAGAGACTTCTCCCCAGATACGCAGTATTTT. Protein sequence: CASRDFSPDTQYF.

This clone is a singleton in its sample. The J gene is TRBJ2-7, the V gene TRBV27; 7 bases match TRBD2. The V segment lost 3 bases and the J segment 4 bases; nucleotides outside the gene matches: 3. The CDR3 has 13 residues. The germline CDR1 and CDR2 sequences are MNHEY and SMNVEV (reference sequence). The CDR3 DNA follows: TGTGCCAGCAGTTTCTCCGGGGGGTACGAGCAGTACTTC. This codes for CASSFSGGYEQYF.

This chain connects TRBV14 to TRBJ2-5; TRBD1 might be the D (5 bases). Germline loops: CDR1 SGHDN, CDR2 FVKESK. Trimming removed 1 base from V and 1 base from J, with 10 bases in between. CDR3 length: 15 amino acids. The CDR3 bases are TGTGCCAGCAGCCAAGTTGCAGGGCGCCAAGAGACCCAGTACTTC. Residues: CASSQVAGRQETQYF.

This chain joins TRBV5-6 and TRBJ1-3, with D perhaps matching TRBD1 (6 bases). Germline CDR1 is SGHDT and CDR2 is YYEEEE. The CDR3 extends over 15 amino acids. The V end lost 1 base, the J end lost 2 bases, and 10 bases lay between the germline ends. The CDR3 sequence is CASSLWGGPGNTIYF. For the CDR3, the DNA is TGTGCCAGCAGCTTGTGGGGGGGCCCTGGAAACACCATATATTTT. Full variable domain (remainder filled in from reference TRBV5-6 and TRBJ1-3): DAGVTQSPTHLIKTRGQQVTLRCSPKSGHDTVSWYQQALGQGPQFIFQYYEEEERQRGNFPDRFSGHQFPNYSSELNVNALLLGDSALYLCASSLWGGPGNTIYFGEGSWLTVV.

The rearrangement links TRBV4-1 to TRBJ2-7; D is uncertain. Trimming removed 3 bases from V and 0 bases from J, with 12 bases in between. This CDR3 is 15 amino acids long. Germline CDR1 is MGHRA and CDR2 is YSYEKL. The CDR3 sequence: CASSHGRESSYEQYF. The CDR3 DNA reads as TGCGCCAGCAGCCACGGACGTGAAAGCTCCTACGAGCAGTACTTC.

The chain joins TRBV19 to TRBJ2-7; a possible D gene is TRBD2 (5 bases). The germline V and J ends were trimmed by 5 bases and 0 bases, with 14 bases remaining between them. Germline loops: CDR1 LNHDA, CDR2 SQIVND (reference sequence). The CDR3 is 15 amino acids. CDR3 DNA sequence: TGTGCCAGTAGTGTGGCTAGCTCTAGCTCCTACGAGCAGTACTTC. This encodes CASSVASSSSYEQYF. Full variable domain (remainder filled in from reference TRBV19 and TRBJ2-7): DGGITQSPKYLFRKEGQNVTLSCEQNLNHDAMYWYRQDPGQGLRLIYYSQIVNDFQKGDIAEGYSVSREKKESFPLTVTSAQKNPTAFYLCASSVASSSSYEQYFGPGTRLTVT.

The chain combines TRBV19 with TRBJ1-5; possible D gene TRBD1, 5 bases. CDR1 is LNHDA and CDR2 is SQIVND in the germline V gene (reference sequence). The V end was cut by 8 bases, the J end by 13 bases, with 12 bases between. The CDR3 spans 10 residues. CDR3 residues: CASWGDSQHF. The CDR3, as DNA: TGTGCCAGTTGGGGGGACTCTCAGCATTTT.

The V call is TRBV14, the J call TRBJ1-1; D gene uncertain. CDR3 length: 13 amino acids. Germline V gene data show CDR1 as SGHDN and CDR2 as FVKESK. V lost 1 base to trimming and J lost 0 bases, with 3 bases between them. DNA of the CDR3: TGTGCCAGCAGCCAAGCCATGAACACTGAAGCTTTCTTT. Protein product: CASSQAMNTEAFF.

The CDR3, as DNA: TGTGCCAGCAGCCCCTTGGCGGATCTGAACTATGGCTACACCTTC. It specifies CASSPLADLNYGYTF. This chain connects TRBV7-3 to TRBJ1-2; D gene ambiguous. Germline CDR1 SGHTA, CDR2 FQGTGA. This CDR3 is 15 amino acids long. With 5 bases removed from V and 2 bases from J, the gap between germline ends came to 15 bases.

The CDR3: CATSRDLQGNQPQHF. Written as DNA, the CDR3 is TGTGCCACCAGCAGAGACCTACAGGGGAATCAGCCCCAGCATTTT. The gene calls are TRBV15 and TRBJ1-5; TRBD1 agrees at 7 bases. The ends lost 0 bases at V and 4 bases at J; junction bases unmatched: 3. The CDR3 is made up of 15 amino acids. Germline loops: CDR1 LNHNV, CDR2 YYDKDF (reference sequence).

The rearrangement uses TRBV15 and TRBJ1-1; D gene ambiguous. Germline-derived CDR1 and CDR2 are LNHNV and YYDKDF (reference sequence). CDR3 length: 16 residues. Trimming took off 8 bases at V and 3 bases at J, with 22 bases between the two ends. CDR3 DNA sequence: TGTGCCACCGTCGACTTCGGAACTGGAAGGCACACTGAAGCTTTCTTT. Encoded protein: CATVDFGTGRHTEAFF.

This clone was found once. The V gene is TRBV10-2, the J gene TRBJ1-2; 8 positions match TRBD1. There are 13 residues in the CDR3. J lost 8 bases, V lost 6 bases, and 8 bases had no gene match. The germline V gene encodes CDR1 WSHSY and CDR2 SAAADI. DNA for the CDR3: TGCGCCAGCAGCGACACAGGGGGAGGCGGCTACACCTTC. Encoded protein: CASSDTGGGGYTF.

V is TRBV7-9 and J is TRBJ2-3; the D call may be TRBD1 or TRBD2 (5 bases each). V shed 6 bases and J shed 0 bases, with 13 bases lying between them. Germline CDR1 and CDR2: SEHNR and FQNEAQ (reference sequence). CDR3 length equals 15 residues. The DNA of the CDR3 is TGTGCCAGCAGTCCCGGGACGGCGAGCACAGATACGCAGTATTTT. It specifies CASSPGTASTDTQYF. Full variable domain (missing parts from reference TRBV7-9 and TRBJ2-3): DTGVSQNPRHKITKRGQNVTFRCDPISEHNRLYWYRQTLGQGPEFLTYFQNEAQLEKSRLLSDRFSAERPKGSFSTLEIQRTEQGDSAMYLCASSPGTASTDTQYFGPGTRLTVL.

V gene TRBV7-9 combines with J gene TRBJ2-7; no clear D gene. The CDR3 loop spans 13 amino acids. Germline CDR1 SEHNR, CDR2 FQNEAQ (reference sequence). V dropped 5 bases and J dropped 3 bases, with 11 bases sitting between them. The DNA of the CDR3 is TGTGCCAGCAGCCCCCGGGCTTTCTACGAGCAGTACTTC. As protein: CASSPRAFYEQYF.

This chain links TRBV18 with TRBJ2-3; 7 bases agree with TRBD2. Germline CDR1 KGHSH, CDR2 LQKENI. The trim removed 0 bases at V and 3 bases at J, leaving 6 bases unmatched. The CDR3 is 16 amino acids. CDR3 residues: CASSPPERGGTDTQYF. The CDR3 coding sequence is TGTGCCAGCTCACCACCGGAGCGGGGAGGGACAGATACGCAGTATTTT.

This chain connects TRBV20-1 to TRBJ1-2; tentatively, D is TRBD1 (5 bases). V gave up 6 bases and J gave up 7 bases, with 12 bases separating them. In germline, CDR1 is DFQATT, CDR2 SNEGSKA (reference sequence). The length of the CDR3 is 11 residues. CDR3 sequence reads: CSAPAGLGYTF. CDR3 DNA: TGCAGTGCCCCGGCAGGGCTTGGCTACACCTTC.

This clone was found once. This rearrangement joins TRBV6-5 to TRBJ2-5; 9 bases are a match to TRBD1. This CDR3 is built from 15 residues. Per germline, CDR1 MNHEY and CDR2 SVGAGI. Trimming removed 4 bases from V and 4 bases from J; junction bases left unmatched: 7. The CDR3 coding sequence is TGTGCCAGCAGTTTAGGGGGACAGGGAGGAGAGACCCAGTACTTC. It translates to CASSLGGQGGETQYF.

The CDR3 loop reads CSVETSGNEQFF. The CDR3 nucleotides are TGCAGCGTTGAAACTAGCGGCAATGAGCAGTTCTTC. The rearrangement joins TRBV29-1 to TRBJ2-1; 8 nucleotides match TRBD2. The ends lost 2 bases at V and 6 bases at J; junction bases unmatched: 0. The CDR3 length is 12 residues. CDR1 is SQVTM and CDR2 is ANQGSEA in the germline V gene.

The chain carries TRBV2 and TRBJ2-6; TRBD1 matches at 8 bases. V lost 7 bases to trimming and J lost 0 bases; unmatched junction nucleotides: 5. Germline loops: CDR1 SNHLY, CDR2 FYNNEI. The CDR3 length is 16 residues. CDR3 amino acids: CASIPGGISGANVLTF. The CDR3 DNA reads as TGTGCCAGCATTCCAGGGGGCATCTCTGGGGCCAACGTCCTGACTTTC.